These 9 T cell receptor beta chains came from one sample sequenced in a study of STAT5B mutations in CD4+ large granular lymphocyte leukemia. Method: immunoSEQ multiplex PCR; TCRdb's copy keeps in-frame clones and lacks some. The sample yields 34,000 or so clones, approximately 80% seen once. The sample was CD4+ T cells from blood buffy coats. The receptors here all came from a human donor in good health.

This clone was seen a single time. The rearrangement uses TRBV30 and TRBJ2-7; 7 nucleotides align to TRBD1. The CDR3 sequence is 14 residues long. Looked up from germline, CDR1 is GTSNPN and CDR2 is SVGIG (reference sequence). The J segment lost 3 bases and the V segment lost 1 base, leaving 6 bases of the junction unmatched. CDR3 sequence (DNA): TGTGCCTGGAGTGCGTACGACAGGGTCTACGAGCAGTACTTC. Its protein product is CAWSAYDRVYEQYF.

The rearrangement links TRBV27 to TRBJ1-2, with 7 bases matching TRBD1. With V trimmed by 5 bases and J by 10 bases, 7 bases remained unmatched. The CDR3 is made up of 12 amino acids. Germline CDR1 reads MNHEY; CDR2 reads SMNVEV (reference sequence). The chain's CDR3 is CASSTRQGVYTF. CDR3 coding DNA: TGTGCCAGCAGTACCCGACAGGGAGTCTACACCTTC.

V and J are TRBV27 and TRBJ2-5; D gene ambiguous. The CDR3 has 12 amino acids. V gave up 6 bases and J gave up 4 bases, with 9 bases separating them. Germline-derived CDR1 and CDR2 are MNHEY and SMNVEV (reference sequence). For the CDR3, the DNA is TGTGCCAGCAGGCATCTGGGAGAGACCCAGTACTTC. Amino acid sequence: CASRHLGETQYF.

This clone was detected once. In the same sample, other DNA sequences code for this CDR3. The chain links TRBV27 to TRBJ1-6; tentative D call: TRBD1 (6 bases). This CDR3 has 14 amino acids. Germline loops: CDR1 MNHEY, CDR2 SMNVEV (reference sequence). V shed 5 bases and J shed 8 bases, with 13 bases lying between them. In DNA, the CDR3 is TGTGCCAGCAGTCTTACAGGGAGTGATTCACCCCTCCACTTT. Amino acid sequence: CASSLTGSDSPLHF.

V is TRBV19 and J is TRBJ1-6, with 7 bases matching TRBD1. Germline trimming cut 3 bases from V and 6 bases from J; bases unmatched to any gene: 14. Looked up from germline, CDR1 is LNHDA and CDR2 is SQIVND (reference sequence). CDR3 length equals 18 residues. CDR3 amino acids: CASSIPRQGGGPNSPLHF. The DNA of the CDR3 is TGTGCCAGTAGTATCCCACGACAGGGTGGCGGCCCTAATTCACCCCTCCACTTT. Supplemented by reference TRBV19 and TRBJ1-6, the full variable domain reads DGGITQSPKYLFRKEGQNVTLSCEQNLNHDAMYWYRQDPGQGLRLIYYSQIVNDFQKGDIAEGYSVSREKKESFPLTVTSAQKNPTAFYLCASSIPRQGGGPNSPLHFGNGTRLTVT.

The chain has TRBV5-1 and TRBJ1-1; D uncertain. The CDR3 is 16 residues long. From germline, CDR1 is SGHRS and CDR2 YFSETQ. V shed 0 bases and J shed 1 base, with 13 bases lying between them. As DNA, the CDR3 is TGCGCCAGCAGCTTGGGTGGTAGGCGCGGGAACACTGAAGCTTTCTTT. It is translated as CASSLGGRRGNTEAFF.

The chain recombines TRBV28 with TRBJ1-2, with 8 positions matching TRBD1. This CDR3 has 14 amino acids. V shed 1 base and J 4 bases; nucleotides not matched to a gene: 2. CDR1 MDHEN and CDR2 SYDVKM come from the germline V gene. The CDR3: CASSLSGQGYGYTF. The CDR3 bases are TGTGCCAGCAGTTTATCAGGACAGGGCTATGGCTACACCTTC.

The chain carries TRBV28 and TRBJ1-2; 9 bases are a match to TRBD1. Germline CDR1 reads MDHEN; CDR2 reads SYDVKM. J lost 8 bases, V lost 2 bases, and 15 bases had no gene match. This CDR3 contains 17 residues. This chain's CDR3 is CASSLQGQGRGWGGYTF. In nucleotides, the CDR3 is TGTGCCAGCAGTTTACAAGGACAGGGGAGAGGGTGGGGGGGCTACACCTTC.

V and J are TRBV6-5 and TRBJ2-7; TRBD2 matches at 9 bases. Germline V CDR1 and CDR2: MNHEY, SVGAGI. The V gene end was trimmed by 4 bases and the J gene end by 2 bases; junction bases not matched to a gene: 6. The CDR3 extends over 15 amino acids. CDR3 bases: TGTGCCAGCAGTTCCGGACTAGCGCGGACCTACGAGCAGTACTTC. It codes for CASSSGLARTYEQYF.